The clone carrying this TCR beta chain was detected once. Its antigen is currently unknown. The sample is drawn from a study of cytomegalovirus exposure and HLA in healthy donors. Findings and limits, study-wide: A missense variant in DCLRE1C was later tied to TCR beta V- and J-gene trimming. Presence/absence results assume similar sequencing depth per donor, which may not hold. Beyond CMV serostatus, there was no information to go on about immune exposure.

It was with 60 Vbeta and 13 Jbeta primers that the PCR ran. TCRdb keeps only in-frame clones here, not all; method: immunoSEQ multiplex PCR. The sample has 150,000 to 200,000 clones, over 70% seen once; the top ten hold more than 1.1%. The CDR3 extends over 14 amino acids. V lost 2 bases, J lost 8 bases, and 6 bases stayed unmatched. CDR1 and CDR2 (germline): MRHNA, SNTAGT. The V call is TRBV6-4, the J call TRBJ1-2, with TRBD1 identical over 9 bases. The sequencing input was PBMCs. The origin of this receptor is a woman aged 30 to 39 in good health and CMV-seronegative. CDR3 in amino acids: CASSDPGQGGGYTF. CDR3 nucleotides: TGTGCCAGCAGTGACCCGGGACAGGGAGGCGGCTACACCTTC.